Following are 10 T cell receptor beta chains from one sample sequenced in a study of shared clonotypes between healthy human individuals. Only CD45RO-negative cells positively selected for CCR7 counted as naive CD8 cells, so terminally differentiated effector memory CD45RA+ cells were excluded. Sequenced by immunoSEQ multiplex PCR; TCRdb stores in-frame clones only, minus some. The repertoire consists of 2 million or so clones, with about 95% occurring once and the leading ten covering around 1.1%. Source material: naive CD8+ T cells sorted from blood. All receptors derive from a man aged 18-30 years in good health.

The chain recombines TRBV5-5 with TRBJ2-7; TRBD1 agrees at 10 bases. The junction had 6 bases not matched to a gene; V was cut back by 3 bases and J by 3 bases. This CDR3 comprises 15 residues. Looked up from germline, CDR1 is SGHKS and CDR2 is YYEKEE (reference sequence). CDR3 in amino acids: CASSSPTGGFYEQYF. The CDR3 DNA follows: TGTGCCAGCAGCTCTCCGACAGGGGGCTTCTACGAGCAGTACTTC.

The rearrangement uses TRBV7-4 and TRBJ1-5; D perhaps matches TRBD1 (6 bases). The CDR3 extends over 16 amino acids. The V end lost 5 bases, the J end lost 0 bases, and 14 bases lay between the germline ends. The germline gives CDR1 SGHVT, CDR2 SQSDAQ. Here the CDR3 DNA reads TGTGCCAGCAGCACGCGACAGGCATATAGCAATCAGCCCCAGCATTTT. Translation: CASSTRQAYSNQPQHF.

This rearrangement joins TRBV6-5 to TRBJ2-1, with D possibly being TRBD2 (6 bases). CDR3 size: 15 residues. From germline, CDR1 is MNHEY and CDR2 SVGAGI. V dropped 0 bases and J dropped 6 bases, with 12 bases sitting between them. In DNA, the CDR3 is TGTGCCAGCAGTTACTCGACGCTGGGGGGCAATGAGCAGTTCTTC. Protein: CASSYSTLGGNEQFF.

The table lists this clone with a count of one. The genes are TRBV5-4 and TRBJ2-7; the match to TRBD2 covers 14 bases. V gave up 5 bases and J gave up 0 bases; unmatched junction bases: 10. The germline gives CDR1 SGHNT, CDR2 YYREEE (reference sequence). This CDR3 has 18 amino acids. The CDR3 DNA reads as TGTGCCAGCAGTCCCGGGACTAGCGGGAGTGGAGACTCCTACGAGCAGTACTTC. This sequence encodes CASSPGTSGSGDSYEQYF. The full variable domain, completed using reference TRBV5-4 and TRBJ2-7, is ETGVTQSPTHLIKTRGQQVTLRCSSQSGHNTVSWYQQALGQGPQFIFQYYREEENGRGNFPPRFSGLQFPNYSSELNVNALELDDSALYLCASSPGTSGSGDSYEQYFGPGTRLTVT.

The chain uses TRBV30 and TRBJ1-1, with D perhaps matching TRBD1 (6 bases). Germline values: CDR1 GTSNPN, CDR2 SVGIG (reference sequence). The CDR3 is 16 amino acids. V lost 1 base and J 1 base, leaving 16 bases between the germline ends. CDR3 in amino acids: CAWSDRPGHKNTEAFF. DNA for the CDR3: TGTGCCTGGAGTGACCGACCGGGACACAAGAACACTGAAGCTTTCTTT.

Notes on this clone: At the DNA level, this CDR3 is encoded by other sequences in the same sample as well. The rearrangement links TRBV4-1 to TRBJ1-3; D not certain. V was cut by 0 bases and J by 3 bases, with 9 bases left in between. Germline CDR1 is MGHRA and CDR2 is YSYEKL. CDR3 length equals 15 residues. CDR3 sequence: CASSQDPGVGNTIYF. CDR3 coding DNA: TGCGCCAGCAGCCAAGATCCCGGGGTTGGAAACACCATATATTTT.

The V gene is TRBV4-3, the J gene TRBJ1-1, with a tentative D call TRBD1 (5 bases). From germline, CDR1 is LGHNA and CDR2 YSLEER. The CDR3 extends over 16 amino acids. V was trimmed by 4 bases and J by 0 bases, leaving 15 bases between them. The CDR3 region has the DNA TGCGCCAGCAGCCCCCGGGGCGGGAACATGAACACTGAAGCTTTCTTT. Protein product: CASSPRGGNMNTEAFF.

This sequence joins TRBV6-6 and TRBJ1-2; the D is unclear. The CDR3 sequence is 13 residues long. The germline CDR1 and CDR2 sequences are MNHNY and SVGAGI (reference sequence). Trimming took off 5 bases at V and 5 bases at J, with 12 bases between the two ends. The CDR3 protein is CASSTGDSYGYTF. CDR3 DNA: TGTGCCAGCAGTACGGGAGATTCTTATGGCTACACCTTC.

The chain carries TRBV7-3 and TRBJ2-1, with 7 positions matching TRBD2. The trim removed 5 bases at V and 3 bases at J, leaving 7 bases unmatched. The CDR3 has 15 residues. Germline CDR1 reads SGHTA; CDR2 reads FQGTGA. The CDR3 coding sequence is TGTGCCAGCAGCCCCTTAGCGGGCCACTACAATGAGCAGTTCTTC. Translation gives CASSPLAGHYNEQFF.

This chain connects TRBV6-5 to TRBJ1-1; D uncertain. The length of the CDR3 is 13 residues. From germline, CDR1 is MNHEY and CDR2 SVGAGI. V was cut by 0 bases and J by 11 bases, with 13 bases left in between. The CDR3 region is CASSYSMGLGAFF. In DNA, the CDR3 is TGTGCCAGCAGTTACTCGATGGGTCTTGGGGCTTTCTTT.